The T cell receptor beta chain described here comes from a study of metastatic and nonmetastatic thyroid tumors. Across the study: Blood and tumor or nodule tissue repertoires from malignant and benign thyroid patients were compared.

This clone appeared many times. Its antigen is as yet unknown. The germline CDR1 and CDR2 sequences are MGHDK and SYGVNS. The CDR3 sequence is 16 residues long. The V end was cut by 4 bases, the J end by 4 bases, with 19 bases between. Each patient went into thyroid surgery without having received any treatment. Study findings and constraints: TCR beta diversity was reportedly significantly higher in malignant thyroid tumors than benign nodules, in blood and tumor.

Source study methods: The authors used CDR3 differences across clinicopathological groups to build a distant-metastasis classifier for papillary thyroid cancer. With MiXCR, TCRdb called clones anew from the PCR reads. The V and J calls and clone size are TCRdb's, not the authors'. In the table there are 20,000 to 25,000 clones, approximately 16% of which are singletons. This receptor was taken from a female donor with papillary thyroid cancer or a benign thyroid nodule (not recorded which). Some clones in this sample may be carry-over from other donors' samples. The sequencing sample was made of tumor tissue. V and J are TRBV25-1 and TRBJ1-1; D is uncertain. The CDR3 bases are TGTGCCAGCAGTGTGAGAGGAACCGGACGGTTCACTGAAGCTTTCTTT. This translates into CASSVRGTGRFTEAFF.